The sequence of this T cell receptor (beta chain) was determined in a study of human T cells and chemical hapten exposure. At the level of the study: Small discrepancies in pooled library volume mainly accounted for the varying TCR yields per sample.

The CDR3 is made up of 15 amino acids. Trimming cost V 4 bases and J 4 bases, with 17 bases left between them. Germline CDR1 and CDR2: LGHDT and YNNKEL (reference sequence). Described time point: pre-sensitization, week 0. Specified treatment: therapeutic diphenylcyclopropenone sensitization with weekly scalp DPC. Researchers extracted total RNA from unfractionated whole blood. This clonotype was counted ten times or more. As processed by the authors: The number of TCRs in each sample had a median of approximately 90,000 and spanned about 23,224 to 700,000. TCRdb processed the RACE reads anew with MiXCR; each CDR3 protein has one entry. The V and J calls were not made by the authors but by TCRdb's processing. The sample carries 95,000 to 100,000 distinct CDR3 sequences, about 10% recorded once.

This TCR came from a woman in her sixties with alopecia areata. Some clones in this sample may be carry-over from other donors' samples. The specimen was whole blood, collected in connection with sensitization to the hapten diphenylcyclopropenone (DPC). V gene TRBV3-1 combines with J gene TRBJ2-7; either TRBD1 or TRBD2 may supply D (5 bases each). The chain's CDR3 is CASSRPLRGRYEQYF. Here the CDR3 DNA reads TGTGCCAGCAGCCGGCCTTTGAGGGGCCGGTACGAGCAGTACTTC.